This TCR beta chain was profiled in a study of T-cell reconstitution after alpha-beta-depleted transplantation in children. V dropped 0 bases and J dropped 4 bases, with 8 bases sitting between them. The germline V gene has CDR1 SGHRS and CDR2 YFSETQ. The CDR3 consists of 13 residues. It was with unique molecular identifiers that the TCRbeta library was prepared. TCRdb passed the PCR reads through MiXCR, listing each CDR3 protein once. The sample lists some 460,000 distinct CDR3 sequences, about 16% seen once, with 25% to 30% in the top ten. The sequenced sample was PBMCs, mostly from graft donor cells, obtained 360 days after TCRalphabeta/CD19-depleted stem cell transplant. The rearrangement uses TRBV5-1 and TRBJ2-7; no definite D call. This receptor was obtained from a boy in the first two years of life who had a stem cell transplant for Wiskott-Aldrich syndrome, so the T cells may come from the graft donor. Here the CDR3 DNA reads TGCGCCAGCAGCTTGGACGAGTATTACGAGCAGTACTTC. This sequence encodes CASSLDEYYEQYF.